The TCR beta chain described here comes from a study of OX40 agonist ivuxolimab in advanced cancers. The overall study: Ivuxolimab is an agonistic anti-OX40 (CD134) antibody, and patients were treated with it. Study-wide points: At doses 0.1 to 3.0 mg/kg, CD4+ and CD8+ clones expanded. Among the lowest peripheral clonal expansion occurred in 0.1-3.0 mg/kg partial responders.

At cycle 4 day 1, cycle 7 day 1, and baseline, blood was sampled. Note on this clone: Its antigen is unknown.

Clones were read by immunoSEQ multiplex PCR, and TCRdb kept only the in-frame ones, dropping some. The sample has 60,000 to 75,000 clones; less than 90% are singletons. V gave up 4 bases and J gave up 2 bases, with 10 bases separating them. The germline V gene has CDR1 SGHTA and CDR2 FQGNSA. CDR3 size: 14 residues. The sequencing here drew on CD4+ or CD8+ T cells sorted from blood, taken in a trial of the OX40 agonist ivuxolimab. V is TRBV7-2 and J is TRBJ2-3; D is unresolved. The TCR comes from an adult with an advanced solid tumor such as melanoma, head and neck, liver or kidney cancer. The CDR3 sequence: CASSSGWATDTQYF. Written as DNA, the CDR3 is TGTGCCAGCAGCTCAGGCTGGGCCACAGATACGCAGTATTTT.